This T cell receptor beta chain was identified in a study of blood T cell repertoires in COVID-19. Study-level background: Samples taken during acute and convalescent COVID-19 were collected in the United States, Italy and Spain. The analysed material was cDNA or gDNA that came from T cells, B-cell-depleted T cells, or PBMCs.

The CDR3 extends over 12 amino acids. Germline lookup yields CDR1 MNHEY and CDR2 SVGAGI. V was pared by 6 bases and J by 6 bases, with 8 bases between. Seattle participants joined during active infection and were tracked over time. TCRdb's copy holds only in-frame clones and misses some; the assay was immunoSEQ multiplex PCR. The sample holds roughly 200,000 clones, about 81% seen once. The source is an elderly woman with COVID-19, enrolled during active disease. This chain uses TRBV6-5 with TRBJ2-2; no clear D gene. The sample consisted of peripheral blood. In DNA, the CDR3 is TGTGCCAGCAGCCCCCCCGCCGGGGAGCTGTTTTTT. Protein product: CASSPPAGELFF.